These 27 T cell receptor beta chains share one sample of origin, sequenced in a study of prognosis after radiotherapy for stage I lung cancer. Amplification of the TCR beta CDR3 (from genomic DNA) was done by two-round multiplex PCR. TRBV and TRBJ genes each had their own specific primers in first-round PCR. TCRdb reanalysed the multiplex PCR reads using MiXCR and keeps one entry per CDR3 protein. The profile covers around 13,000 distinct CDR3 sequences, with about 40% appearing a single time and 40% taken by the ten largest. This material consisted of PBMCs, taken before or after stereotactic body radiation therapy (not recorded which). Receptors were obtained from a donor aged 50 or older with non-small cell lung cancer.

This sequence joins TRBV6-2 or TRBV6-3 and TRBJ1-6, with 9 positions matching TRBD1. V was pared by 6 bases and J by 9 bases, with 6 bases of the junction left unmatched. The CDR3 is 14 amino acids. CDR1 MNHEY and CDR2 SVGEGT come from the germline V gene. The CDR3 loop is CASRSGQGPSPLHF. The CDR3 DNA is TGTGCCAGCAGGAGTGGACAGGGGCCTTCACCCCTCCACTTT.

This clonotype has a count of ten or more. The chain carries TRBV4-3 and TRBJ2-3; tentatively, D is TRBD2 (6 bases). Germline V gives CDR1 LGHNA, CDR2 YSLEER. With 0 bases removed from V and 0 bases from J, the gap between germline ends came to 13 bases. The CDR3 runs to 17 residues. CDR3 sequence reads: CASSQDLPSGSTDTQYF. As DNA, the CDR3 is TGCGCCAGCAGCCAAGATCTCCCGAGCGGGAGCACAGATACGCAGTATTTT.

This clonotype was counted many times. V is TRBV20-1 and J is TRBJ2-1; weak D call: TRBD2 (5 bases). Germline assignment: CDR1 DFQATT and CDR2 SNEGSKA (reference sequence). The CDR3 consists of 14 residues. Trimming shortened V by 2 bases and J by 6 bases, and 14 bases separated the two germline ends. The CDR3 loop reads CSARSPGTLNEQFF. The CDR3 DNA is TGCAGTGCTAGATCCCCGGGAACGCTCAATGAGCAGTTCTTC.

There are a few counts of this clonotype. V usage is TRBV12-3 or TRBV12-4 and J usage is TRBJ1-2; D remains unclear. V was cut by 5 bases and J by 8 bases, with 12 bases left in between. The CDR3 loop spans 12 amino acids. The CDR3 DNA reads TGTGCCAGCAGTCTCGGACTGCGGGGCTACACCTTC. Its translation is CASSLGLRGYTF.

This clonotype has at least ten counts. V and J are TRBV4-1 and TRBJ1-6, with D maybe TRBD1 (6 bases). The CDR3 runs to 14 residues. V shed 2 bases and J shed 9 bases, with 11 bases lying between them. The germline V gene encodes CDR1 MGHRA and CDR2 YSYEKL. The CDR3 sequence: CASSQWPGVSPLHF. In nucleotides, the CDR3 is TGCGCCAGCAGCCAATGGCCAGGGGTTTCACCCCTCCACTTT.

Sample share makes this clonotype medium-sized. The genes are TRBV5-5 and TRBJ2-2, with TRBD2 matching 7 bases. Per the germline V gene, CDR1 is SGHKS and CDR2 is YYEKEE (reference sequence). V trimming: 2 bases; J trimming: 7 bases; junction bases outside the gene matches: 5. The CDR3 contains 14 residues. CDR3 nucleotide sequence: TGTGCCAGCAGCTTCTGGGGGGGGATCGGGGAGCTGTTTTTT. It yields the protein CASSFWGGIGELFF.

This clonotype was observed many times. This chain connects TRBV28 to TRBJ2-7; possibly TRBD2 for D (6 bases). V shed 4 bases and J shed 7 bases, with 17 bases lying between them. The CDR3 runs to 14 residues. Germline V lookup: CDR1 MDHEN, CDR2 SYDVKM. The CDR3 reads CASSSAGTPWEQYF. CDR3 bases: TGTGCCAGCAGTTCAGCTGGGACTCCGTGGGAGCAGTACTTC.

This sequence joins TRBV5-6 and TRBJ1-6, with TRBD1 as a possible D gene (5 bases). CDR1 and CDR2 (germline): SGHDT, YYEEEE. V dropped 8 bases and J dropped 12 bases, with 18 bases sitting between them. The CDR3 sequence is 13 residues long. The CDR3 region has the DNA TGTGCCAGAAGATTGGAGCAGGGCATACCCCTCCACTTT. Amino acids: CARRLEQGIPLHF.

The V gene is TRBV12-3 or TRBV12-4, the J gene TRBJ2-7; D is uncertain. The CDR3 spans 13 residues. Trimming cost V 8 bases and J 4 bases, with 15 bases left between them. The CDR3 sequence is CASSNEGPYEQYF. The CDR3 DNA reads TGTGCCAGCTCCAACGAAGGGCCTTACGAGCAGTACTTC.

This clonotype was recorded at least ten times. The chain recombines TRBV7-9 with TRBJ2-5; D is uncertain. The CDR3 sequence is 17 residues long. V was shortened by 1 base and J by 1 base, with 16 bases between the two germline ends. Germline assignment: CDR1 SEHNR and CDR2 FQNEAQ (reference sequence). CDR3 sequence reads: CASSLVGQGLGQETQYF. The CDR3 DNA sequence: TGTGCCAGCAGCTTAGTTGGCCAAGGCCTAGGCCAAGAGACCCAGTACTTC.

On this clonotype itself: A far larger clone is one nucleotide away, so this likely arose from a read error. This chain connects TRBV6-2 or TRBV6-3 to TRBJ1-2; D is perhaps TRBD1 (6 bases). CDR3 length equals 13 residues. The V and J ends lost 7 bases and 10 bases respectively, with 19 bases between them. CDR1 MNHEY and CDR2 SVGEGT come from the germline V gene. The CDR3 DNA reads as TGTGCCAGCACCGTAGGGGGGGCTGGGGACTACACCTTC. This codes for CASTVGGAGDYTF.

This clonotype was counted ten times or more. The rearrangement links TRBV12-3 or TRBV12-4 to TRBJ2-1; TRBD2 might be the D (6 bases). V dropped 7 bases and J dropped 9 bases, with 25 bases sitting between them. The CDR3 totals 16 residues. This chain's CDR3 is CASNRGGAVKFGEQFF. CDR3 DNA: TGTGCCAGCAATCGGGGCGGGGCGGTCAAGTTTGGTGAGCAGTTCTTC.

As to this clonotype: It may be a read error: a sequence one base away is much more abundant. The V gene is TRBV7-2, the J gene TRBJ2-4; D is perhaps TRBD2 (5 bases). Germline-derived CDR1 and CDR2 are SGHTA and FQGNSA. V lost 1 base and J lost 7, with 14 bases in between. The CDR3 sequence is 15 residues long. CDR3 sequence (DNA): TGTGCCAGCAGCTTAGGAGGGTGTAGTGCGAACATTCAGTACTTC. Residues: CASSLGGCSANIQYF.

A word on this clonotype: An end of the junction does not agree with germline; a read error may underlie this. The rearrangement links TRBV5-1 to TRBJ1-1, with 8 bases aligning to TRBD1. Germline CDR1 SGHRS, CDR2 YFSETQ. This CDR3 has 14 residues. CDR3 loop: CAISPGTGNTEAFF. DNA for the CDR3: TGCGCCATCAGCCCAGGGACAGGCAACACTGAAGCTTTCTTT. The whole variable domain, filled in from reference TRBV5-1 and TRBJ1-1, reads KAGVTQTPRYLIKTRGQQVTLSCSPISGHRSVSWYQQTPGQGLQFLFEYFSETQRNKGNFPGRFSGRQFSNSRSEMNVSTLELGDSALYLCAISPGTGNTEAFFGQGTRLTVV.

This clonotype has at least ten counts. CDR3 sequence reads: CASSQGSGYGYTF. In DNA form, the CDR3 reads TGCGCCAGCAGCCAAGGTTCAGGGTATGGCTACACCTTC. The rearrangement uses TRBV4-3 and TRBJ1-2; perhaps TRBD1 as D (5 bases). Between the trimmed V and J ends, which lost 1 base and 5 bases, there was a span of 8 bases. The CDR3 is 13 amino acids. The germline V gene has CDR1 LGHNA and CDR2 YSLEER.

This clonotype was recorded at least ten times. The rearrangement uses TRBV20-1 and TRBJ1-5, with TRBD1 identical over 7 bases. CDR3 length: 13 residues. V shed 5 bases and J 3 bases; nucleotides not matched to a gene: 4. CDR1 DFQATT and CDR2 SNEGSKA come from the germline V gene (reference sequence). The CDR3 DNA is TGCAGTGCTGGGGGACAGATCAATCAGCCCCAGCATTTT. It yields the protein CSAGGQINQPQHF.

This clonotype was found many times. The rearrangement links TRBV7-2 to TRBJ2-7, with D perhaps matching TRBD2 (6 bases). Trimming removed 5 bases from V and 3 bases from J, with 14 bases in between. The germline gives CDR1 SGHTA, CDR2 FQGNSA. This CDR3 is built from 14 residues. CDR3 DNA: TGTGCCAGCAGCCCCAGAAGGCGGGACTACGAGCAGTACTTC. This sequence encodes CASSPRRRDYEQYF.

The chain carries TRBV27 and TRBJ1-6; tentative D call: TRBD1 (6 bases). Trimming removed 6 bases from V and 7 bases from J, with 16 bases in between. CDR1 MNHEY and CDR2 SMNVEV come from the germline V gene (reference sequence). This CDR3 is 15 amino acids long. In DNA form, the CDR3 reads TGTGCCAGCAGGGGGACCTGGGGGCTGAATTCACCCCTCCACTTT. The encoded protein is CASRGTWGLNSPLHF.

A few counts support this clonotype. One junction end disagrees with the germline gene, perhaps due to a read error. This sequence joins TRBV7-9 and TRBJ2-7, with a tentative D call TRBD1 (6 bases). Germline V lookup: CDR1 SEHNR, CDR2 FQNEAQ (reference sequence). The CDR3 covers 15 residues. The CDR3 reads CASSFGDMEYSEQYF. DNA for the CDR3: TGTGCCAGCAGCTTCGGGGACATGGAATACAGCGAGCAATACTTC.

The CDR3 is CASSLVVNTGELFF. DNA of the CDR3: TGTGCCAGCAGCTTGGTCGTGAACACCGGGGAGCTGTTTTTT. The chain carries TRBV5-8 and TRBJ2-2; no clear D. The CDR3 loop spans 14 amino acids. V gave up 0 bases and J gave up 1 base, with 4 bases separating them. Germline lookup yields CDR1 SGHTS and CDR2 YDEGEE.

In this sample, this clonotype turned up many times. The V and J genes are TRBV20-1 and TRBJ1-4; D gene unclear. CDR3 length equals 13 residues. V was cut by 5 bases and J by 7 bases, with 14 bases left in between. CDR1 and CDR2 (germline): DFQATT, SNEGSKA (reference sequence). The CDR3 here is CSAPDEWGEKLFF. In DNA form, the CDR3 reads TGCAGTGCTCCGGACGAGTGGGGTGAAAAACTGTTTTTT.

Turning to this clonotype: This likely traces to a read error, being one base from a far larger clone. This chain connects TRBV6-1 to TRBJ1-5, with TRBD1 as a possible D gene (5 bases). Germline V gene sequence: CDR1 MNHNS, CDR2 SASEGT. The V end lost 6 bases, the J end lost 2 bases, and 11 bases lay between the germline ends. This CDR3 is 14 amino acids long. CDR3 in DNA: TGTGCCAGCAGCGCAGGGTCCGGCAATCAGCCCCAGCATTTT. Its translation is CASSAGSGNQPQHF.

As regards this clonotype: The junction departs from germline at one end; a sequencing error may be responsible. The chain is built from TRBV2 and TRBJ1-5, with no clear D. This CDR3 spans 13 amino acids. From germline, CDR1 is SNHLY and CDR2 FYNNEI. The CDR3 loop reads CASSGVSNHPQHF. CDR3 coding DNA: TGTGCCAGCAGTGGAGTGAGCAATCATCCCCAGCATTTT.

A note on this clonotype: One end of the junction is discordant with germline, which a read error may explain. The rearrangement joins TRBV11-2 to TRBJ2-3; no reliable D call. The germline gives CDR1 SGHAT, CDR2 FQNNGV. The CDR3 covers 16 residues. The CDR3 nucleotides read TGTGCCAGCAGCACCTCCGGAGCGTGTGGTACAGATACGCAGTACTTT. It encodes CASSTSGACGTDTQYF. The full variable domain, completed using reference TRBV11-2 and TRBJ2-3, is EAGVAQSPRYKIIEKRQSVAFWCNPISGHATLYWYQQILGQGPKLLIQFQNNGVVDDSQLPKDRFSAERLKGVDSTLKIQPAKLEDSAVYLCASSTSGACGTDTQYFGPGTRLTVL.

V is TRBV24-1 and J is TRBJ2-3; the match to TRBD1 covers 7 bases. The germline V gene encodes CDR1 KGHDR and CDR2 SFDVKD. The V and J ends lost 8 bases and 5 bases, in that order; junction bases with no gene match: 9. The CDR3 sequence is 14 residues long. The CDR3: CATTSGGAVDTQYF. The DNA of the CDR3 is TGTGCCACCACGTCAGGGGGAGCAGTAGATACGCAGTATTTT.

This chain links TRBV2 with TRBJ2-7, with a possible D match to TRBD1 (5 bases). The CDR3 is 15 amino acids. V shed 7 bases and J shed 0 bases, with 16 bases lying between them. Germline CDR1 and CDR2: SNHLY and FYNNEI. CDR3 bases: TGTGCCAGCATCCAAGATCAGGGCAGCTCCTACGAGCAGTACTTC. The encoded protein is CASIQDQGSSYEQYF.

The chain is built from TRBV7-9 and TRBJ1-6; D possibly corresponds to TRBD1 (5 bases). Trimming removed 5 bases from V and 6 bases from J, with 14 bases in between. The V gene's germline CDR1 is SEHNR and CDR2 FQNEAQ (reference sequence). CDR3 length equals 15 residues. The CDR3 DNA is TGTGCCAGCAGCCCCACAGCCGGGGGTAATTCACCCCTCCACTTT. It encodes CASSPTAGGNSPLHF. Supplemented by reference TRBV7-9 and TRBJ1-6, the full variable domain reads DTGVSQNPRHKITKRGQNVTFRCDPISEHNRLYWYRQTLGQGPEFLTYFQNEAQLEKSRLLSDRFSAERPKGSFSTLEIQRTEQGDSAMYLCASSPTAGGNSPLHFGNGTRLTVT.